A selection of T cell receptor beta chains follows, all from one sample in a study of regulatory T cells. Profiling relied on immunoSEQ multiplex PCR, and the TCRdb table lists in-frame clones only, not all of them. The profile shows about 2,300 clones, approximately 90% of them singletons. Sample: CD4+ Tregs sorted from blood. The receptors here all came from a child under 18 with CD3G deficiency. Both conserved end residues are part of each CDR3. A D gene is named only where the DNA matches it firmly. Clone size appears in some rows only: once, few, many, or a class for an expanded clone.

V gene	clone size	J gene	D gene	CDR3 DNA	CDR3 protein
TRBV6-5	NA	TRBJ2-2	NA	TGTGCCAGCAGTTACGGGCTGAACACCGGGGAGCTGTTTTTT	CASSYGLNTGELFF
TRBV7-9	NA	TRBJ2-3	TRBD2	TGTGCCAGCAGCCAGACTAGCCGCGATACGCAGTATTTT	CASSQTSRDTQYF
TRBV6-1	NA	TRBJ1-2	TRBD1	TGTGCCAGCAGTGAAGCCAGGGGGAATGGCTACACCTTC	CASSEARGNGYTF
TRBV18	NA	TRBJ2-1	TRBD1	TGTGCCAGCTCATTATCCGGGACAGGGGGCGGTGAGCAGTTCTTC	CASSLSGTGGGEQFF
TRBV21-1	NA	TRBJ2-1	NA	TGTGCCAGCAACCCCGGGTCGACCTCTGTACGGCAGTTCTTC	CASNPGSTSVRQFF
TRBV28	NA	TRBJ2-5	NA	TGTGCCAGCAGTCCCGTCGACAGAGACCAGTACTTC	CASSPVDRDQYF
TRBV28	NA	TRBJ2-3	NA	TGTGCCAGCGGCAGAGGGGGAACAGATACGCAGTATTTT	CASGRGGTDTQYF
TRBV6-1	NA	TRBJ2-7	NA	TGTGCCAGCAGTGAAGCCGCGCAGGGCGTTTTCGAGCAGTACTTC	CASSEAAQGVFEQYF
TRBV11-2	NA	TRBJ2-7	NA	TGTGCCAGCAGCTTAACCACAGGGACTAAACCCAATTCCGAGCAGTACTTC	CASSLTTGTKPNSEQYF
TRBV18	NA	TRBJ2-1	NA	TGTGCCAGCTCACCGGGAGCTAGAGGTGTGGATGAGCAGTTCTTC	CASSPGARGVDEQFF
TRBV18	NA	TRBJ2-1	TRBD2	TGTGCCAGCTCACTCGGACTAGCGGGGAATGAGCAGTTCTTC	CASSLGLAGNEQFF
TRBV9	NA	TRBJ2-3	NA	TGTGCCAGCAGCTTCGGACCCTTGGATACGCAGTATTTT	CASSFGPLDTQYF
TRBV28	once	TRBJ2-5	NA	TGTGCCAGCAGTTTTCGAGAGACCCAGTACTTC	CASSFRETQYF
TRBV7-9	NA	TRBJ2-3	TRBD2	TGTGCCAGCAGCTTATCAGCGGGAGGGCCTCAGTATTTT	CASSLSAGGPQYF
TRBV5-1	NA	TRBJ2-7	TRBD2	TGCGCCAGCAGCGTGGACGGAACTAGCGGCCCCATGTACTTC	CASSVDGTSGPMYF
TRBV11-2	NA	TRBJ1-1	NA	TGTGCCAGCAGGCGACAGGAGAACACTGAAGCTTTCTTT	CASRRQENTEAFF
TRBV5-1	NA	TRBJ1-2	NA	TGCGCCAGCTCCGAGGGCCTGGGCTATGGCTACACCTTC	CASSEGLGYGYTF